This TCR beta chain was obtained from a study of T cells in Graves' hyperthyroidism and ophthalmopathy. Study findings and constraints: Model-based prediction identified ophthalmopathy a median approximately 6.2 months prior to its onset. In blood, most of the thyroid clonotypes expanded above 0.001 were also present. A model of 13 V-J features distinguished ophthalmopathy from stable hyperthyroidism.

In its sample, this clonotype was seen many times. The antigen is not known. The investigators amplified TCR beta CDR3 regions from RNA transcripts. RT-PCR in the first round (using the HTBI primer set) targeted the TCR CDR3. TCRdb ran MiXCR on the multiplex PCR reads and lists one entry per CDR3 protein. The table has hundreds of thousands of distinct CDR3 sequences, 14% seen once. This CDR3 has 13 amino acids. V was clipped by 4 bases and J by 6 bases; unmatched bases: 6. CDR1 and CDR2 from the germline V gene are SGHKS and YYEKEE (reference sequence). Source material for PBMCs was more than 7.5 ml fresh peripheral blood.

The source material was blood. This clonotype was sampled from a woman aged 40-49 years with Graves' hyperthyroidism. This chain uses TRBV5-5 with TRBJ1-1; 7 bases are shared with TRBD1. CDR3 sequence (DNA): TGTGCCAGCAGCATACAGGGGTGGCCTGAAGCTTTCTTT. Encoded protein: CASSIQGWPEAFF. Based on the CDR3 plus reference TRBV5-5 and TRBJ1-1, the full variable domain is DAGVTQSPTHLIKTRGQQVTLRCSPISGHKSVSWYQQVLGQGPQFIFQYYEKEERGRGNFPDRFSARQFPNYSSELNVNALLLGDSALYLCASSIQGWPEAFFGQGTRLTVV.